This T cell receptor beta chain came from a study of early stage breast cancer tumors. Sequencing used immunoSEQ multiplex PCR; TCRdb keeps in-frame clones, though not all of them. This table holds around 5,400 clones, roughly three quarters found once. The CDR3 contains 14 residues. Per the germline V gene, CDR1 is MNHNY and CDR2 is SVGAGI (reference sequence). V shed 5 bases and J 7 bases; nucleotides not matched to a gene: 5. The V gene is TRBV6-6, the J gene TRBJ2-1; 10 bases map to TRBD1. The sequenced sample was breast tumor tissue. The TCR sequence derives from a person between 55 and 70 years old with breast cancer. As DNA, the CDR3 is TGTGCCAGCAGTACGGGACAGGGGAAAAATGAGCAGTTCTTC. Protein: CASSTGQGKNEQFF.